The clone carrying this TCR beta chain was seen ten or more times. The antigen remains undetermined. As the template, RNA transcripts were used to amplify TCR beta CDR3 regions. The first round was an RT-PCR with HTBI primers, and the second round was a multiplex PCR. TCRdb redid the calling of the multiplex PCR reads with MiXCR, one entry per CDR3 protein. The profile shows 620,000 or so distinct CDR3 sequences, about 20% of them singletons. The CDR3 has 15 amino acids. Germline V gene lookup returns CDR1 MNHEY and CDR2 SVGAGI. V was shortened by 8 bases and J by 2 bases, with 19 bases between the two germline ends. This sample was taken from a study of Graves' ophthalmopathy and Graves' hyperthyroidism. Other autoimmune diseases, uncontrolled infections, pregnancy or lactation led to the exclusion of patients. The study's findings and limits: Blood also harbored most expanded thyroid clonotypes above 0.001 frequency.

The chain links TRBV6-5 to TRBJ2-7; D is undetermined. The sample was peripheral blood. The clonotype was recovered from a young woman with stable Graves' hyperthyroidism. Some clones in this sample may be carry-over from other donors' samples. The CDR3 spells CASHPDEGLTYEQYF. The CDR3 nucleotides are TGTGCCAGCCATCCCGACGAAGGCCTAACCTACGAGCAGTACTTC.